A few counts support the clone carrying this T cell receptor (beta chain). The data were taken from a study of blood T cells in healthy people across ages. The CDR3 is 15 residues long. V dropped 5 bases and J dropped 14 bases, with 24 bases sitting between them. With a J-beta primer mix and a sample-barcoded 5' primer, a second PCR ran about 7 to 11 cycles. Each CDR3 protein gets one entry after TCRdb re-called the 5' RACE reads with MiXCR. This repertoire shows roughly 1,700,000 distinct CDR3 sequences, about 28% found once; its top ten account for 7% to 9%. The sequence was collected from a woman in her 30s in good health. The chain uses TRBV12-3 or TRBV12-4 and TRBJ1-4; D might be TRBD1 (6 bases). The sample comprised blood. The CDR3 reads CASSRGRTATDGLFF. CDR3 DNA sequence: TGTGCCAGCAGTCGGGGGCGGACAGCCACAGATGGGCTGTTTTTT.